One sample yielded the 18 T cell receptor beta chains listed below, sequenced in a study of blood T cell repertoires in COVID-19. The assay was immunoSEQ multiplex PCR, and TCRdb's table has in-frame clones only and misses some. Here the sample spans approximately 200,000 clones, roughly four fifths being singletons. The sample taken for sequencing was PBMCs or T cells enriched from blood (not recorded which). These receptors came from a woman aged 35 to 49 with acute COVID-19.

The V call is TRBV10-1, the J call TRBJ1-1; D is possibly TRBD1 (6 bases). This CDR3 contains 13 residues. CDR1 is WNHNN, CDR2 SYGVQD, per germline (reference sequence). The V end lost 4 bases, the J end lost 1 base, and 7 bases lay between the germline ends. The CDR3 reads CASSGTENTEAFF. CDR3 DNA: TGCGCCAGCAGTGGGACAGAGAACACTGAAGCTTTCTTT.

This rearrangement joins TRBV5-1 to TRBJ1-6; maybe TRBD1 (6 bases). Germline V lookup: CDR1 SGHRS, CDR2 YFSETQ. This CDR3 is built from 14 residues. The germline V and J ends were trimmed by 4 bases and 7 bases, with 12 bases remaining between them. CDR3 nucleotides: TGCGCCAGCAGCCCGGGACAAATGAATTCACCCCTCCACTTT. It yields the protein CASSPGQMNSPLHF.

DNA for the CDR3: TGTGCCAGCAGCGGACAGGGGAACACTGAAGCTTTCTTT. It specifies CASSGQGNTEAFF. V gene TRBV12-3 or TRBV12-4 combines with J gene TRBJ1-1, with 8 bases matching TRBD1. The CDR3 runs 13 residues. The J segment lost 1 base and the V segment lost 6 bases, leaving 1 base of the junction unmatched.

The V gene is TRBV30, the J gene TRBJ1-4; D remains unclear. The CDR3 contains 14 residues. Trimming stripped 4 bases from V and 7 bases from J, with 16 bases between. The germline gives CDR1 GTSNPN, CDR2 SVGIG (reference sequence). The CDR3 is CAWTRNTRGEKLFF. CDR3 sequence (DNA): TGTGCCTGGACGCGGAATACCCGGGGTGAAAAACTGTTTTTT.

The chain couples TRBV24-1 to TRBJ1-1; TRBD1 aligns across 7 bases. J was trimmed by 0 bases and V by 5 bases; bases with no gene match: 8. The CDR3 extends over 16 amino acids. Germline-derived CDR1 and CDR2 are KGHDR and SFDVKD. For the CDR3, the DNA is TGTGCCACCAGTGGGATTAAGACAGGGATGAACACTGAAGCTTTCTTT. Its translation: CATSGIKTGMNTEAFF.

The V gene is TRBV7-2, the J gene TRBJ1-5; D not certain. The ends were cut back, 5 bases at V and 0 bases at J, with 17 bases in the middle. CDR1 and CDR2 (germline): SGHTA, FQGNSA. This CDR3 comprises 17 residues. CDR3 coding DNA: TGTGCCAGCAGCCCCCAGAGGGTTGTTAATAGCAATCAGCCCCAGCATTTT. Translated: CASSPQRVVNSNQPQHF.

The J gene is TRBJ2-7, the V gene TRBV6-5; D possibly corresponds to TRBD1 (7 bases). CDR3 length equals 15 residues. V was cut by 6 bases and J by 2 bases, with 17 bases left in between. Germline V gene sequence: CDR1 MNHEY, CDR2 SVGAGI. The CDR3: CASREGAGATYEQYF. The CDR3 DNA follows: TGTGCCAGCAGGGAGGGGGCAGGGGCCACCTACGAGCAGTACTTC.

The rearrangement uses TRBV15 and TRBJ1-1, with 9 bases lining up with TRBD1. Germline lookup yields CDR1 LNHNV and CDR2 YYDKDF (reference sequence). There are 14 residues in the CDR3. Losses at the gene ends were 8 bases for V and 1 base for J; bases not matched to a gene: 5. CDR3 nucleotides: TGTGCCACCTCACTGGACAGGGGGAACACTGAAGCTTTCTTT. As protein: CATSLDRGNTEAFF.

The chain links TRBV3-1 (or the pseudogene TRBV3-2) to TRBJ1-6; tentative D call: TRBD1 (5 bases). The germline gives CDR1 LGHDT, CDR2 YNNKEL (reference sequence). The CDR3 consists of 15 residues. The V end lost 1 base, the J end lost 6 bases, and 10 bases lay between the germline ends. In DNA form, the CDR3 reads TGTGCCAGCAGCCAAGGACAGCTCTTTAATTCACCCCTCCACTTT. This gives the protein CASSQGQLFNSPLHF.

The V gene is TRBV3-1 (or the pseudogene TRBV3-2), the J gene TRBJ2-1; 9 bases match TRBD2. Germline assignment: CDR1 LGHDT and CDR2 YNNKEL (reference sequence). Unmatched junction bases numbered 8, after V lost 1 base and J lost 7 bases. CDR3 length: 16 amino acids. The CDR3 here is CASSQVGGRDRNEQFF. CDR3 sequence (DNA): TGTGCCAGCAGCCAAGTTGGCGGGAGGGACCGGAATGAGCAGTTCTTC.

The rearrangement uses TRBV9 and TRBJ1-5; TRBD1 might be the D (5 bases). CDR3 size: 15 residues. The germline V gene has CDR1 SGDLS and CDR2 YYNGEE. Trimming left V 4 bases short and J 2 bases short, with 13 bases between. In DNA, the CDR3 is TGTGCCAGCAGCCCAGGGCCCATGGGCAATCAGCCCCAGCATTTT. Translation gives CASSPGPMGNQPQHF.

This chain uses TRBV7-9 with TRBJ2-1; TRBD1 agrees at 7 bases. Germline V lookup: CDR1 SEHNR, CDR2 FQNEAQ (reference sequence). The CDR3 length is 16 residues. V lost 5 bases to trimming and J lost 1 base; unmatched junction nucleotides: 8. The CDR3 DNA reads TGTGCCAGCAGCCTGCAGGGACAGATTTCCTACAATGAGCAGTTCTTC. Translated, it gives CASSLQGQISYNEQFF.

This clone came up once. The rearrangement uses TRBV6-2 or TRBV6-3 and TRBJ2-5; 8 positions agree with TRBD1. V shed 1 base and J 5 bases; nucleotides not matched to a gene: 3. CDR3 length: 14 residues. Germline lookup yields CDR1 MNHEY and CDR2 SVGEGT. CDR3 coding DNA: TGTGCCAGCAGTTACTACCGACAGGGGGAGACCCAGTACTTC. It encodes CASSYYRQGETQYF.

This clone has more than one count but fewer than ten. V and J are TRBV9 and TRBJ2-5, with D possibly matching TRBD2 (6 bases). The germline gives CDR1 SGDLS, CDR2 YYNGEE. Trimming stripped 4 bases from V and 5 bases from J, with 15 bases between. The CDR3 contains 14 residues. The DNA of the CDR3 is TGTGCCAGCAGCCTCCGGAGTGGAGGGGAGACCCAGTACTTC. It specifies CASSLRSGGETQYF.

The CDR3 coding sequence is TGTGCCAGCAGCACTGACAGGGCCAATTCACCCCTCCACTTT. This encodes CASSTDRANSPLHF. This chain joins TRBV7-9 and TRBJ1-6; TRBD1 agrees at 7 bases. The CDR3 contains 14 residues. V lost 5 bases and J lost 7; bases outside the gene matches: 5. CDR1 and CDR2 (germline): SEHNR, FQNEAQ (reference sequence).

The chain couples TRBV27 to TRBJ1-2; D perhaps matches TRBD1 (5 bases). V was cut by 5 bases and J by 9 bases, with 22 bases left in between. The CDR3 is 15 residues long. Germline CDR1 reads MNHEY; CDR2 reads SMNVEV (reference sequence). CDR3 amino acids: CASSPLDISLSRYTF. The CDR3 DNA reads TGTGCCAGCAGTCCGTTGGACATCTCACTCTCTCGCTACACCTTC.

The chain combines TRBV10-3 with TRBJ2-7; TRBD1 matches 8 bases. CDR1 is ENHRY, CDR2 SYGVKD, per germline. The CDR3 runs to 12 residues. V shed 9 bases and J 5 bases; nucleotides not matched to a gene: 6. CDR3 in DNA: TGTGCCATGGCGGACAGGGTCCACGAGCAGTACTTC. This encodes CAMADRVHEQYF.

This rearrangement joins TRBV7-2 to TRBJ1-2; no reliable D call. Germline lookup yields CDR1 SGHTA and CDR2 FQGNSA. Trimming stripped 3 bases from V and 3 bases from J, with 5 bases between. The CDR3 totals 12 residues. The CDR3: CASSFGDYGYTF. The CDR3 DNA reads TGTGCCAGCAGCTTCGGGGACTATGGCTACACCTTC.